These T cell receptor beta chains were read from a single sample in a study of blood T cell repertoires in COVID-19. TCRdb keeps only in-frame clones here, not all; method: immunoSEQ multiplex PCR. The sample shows 210,000 or so clones, under 85% of them seen only once. Input material: peripheral blood. These receptors were taken from a woman aged 25-40 years with COVID-19, enrolled during active disease. CDR3s include the opening cysteine and the closing phenylalanine or tryptophan. D genes are given only for firm matches. The size entry is marked missing in some rows and otherwise reads once, few, many or a size class.

d_call	cdr3_length	j_call	clone_size	v_call	cdr3_aa	cdr3_nt
-	19	TRBJ2-6	-	TRBV21-1	CASSKRWRTGASGANVLTF	TGTGCCAGCAGCAAGAGATGGAGGACAGGGGCCTCTGGGGCCAACGTCCTGACTTTC
TRBD1	14	TRBJ1-1	-	TRBV18	CASSPGQGNTEAFF	TGTGCCAGCTCACCGGGACAGGGGAACACTGAAGCTTTCTTT
TRBD1	15	TRBJ1-5	-	TRBV2	CASSEATGGGQPQHF	TGTGCCAGCAGTGAAGCTACAGGGGGGGGTCAGCCCCAGCATTTT
-	14	TRBJ2-2	-	TRBV7-3	CASSLGQGTGELFF	TGTGCCAGCAGCTTAGGGCAGGGGACCGGGGAGCTGTTTTTT
-	13	TRBJ1-5	-	TRBV2	CASSEYGNQPQHF	TGTGCCAGCAGTGAGTATGGCAATCAGCCCCAGCATTTT
TRBD2	16	TRBJ2-5	-	TRBV5-4	CASSLAASGGQETQYF	TGTGCCAGCAGCTTGGCGGCTAGCGGGGGGCAAGAGACCCAGTACTTC
TRBD2	16	TRBJ2-2	-	TRBV7-3	CASSSPSGGNTGELFF	TGTGCCAGCAGCTCCCCTAGCGGGGGGAACACCGGGGAGCTGTTTTTT
-	14	TRBJ1-5	-	TRBV27	CASRQTAFVAPQHF	TGTGCCAGCAGACAGACCGCTTTCGTTGCGCCCCAGCATTTT
TRBD2	16	TRBJ2-7	-	TRBV4-2	CASSQDASGGWNEQYF	TGTGCCAGCAGCCAAGACGCTAGCGGGGGTTGGAACGAGCAGTACTTC
-	11	TRBJ1-1	-	TRBV3-1/TRBV3-2	CASRSNTEAFF	TGTGCCAGCAGGTCTAACACTGAAGCTTTCTTT
-	14	TRBJ1-2	-	TRBV6-2/TRBV6-3	CASSRPTGNYGYTF	TGTGCCAGCAGTCGACCGACAGGAAACTATGGCTACACCTTC
TRBD2	15	TRBJ2-1	-	TRBV11-3	CASSWSGGSYNEQFF	TGTGCCAGCAGCTGGAGCGGGGGGTCCTACAATGAGCAGTTCTTC
TRBD2	16	TRBJ2-3	-	TRBV19	CASSILAGGRTDTQYF	TGTGCCAGTAGTATTCTTGCGGGAGGGCGCACAGATACGCAGTATTTT
TRBD1	14	TRBJ1-2	-	TRBV9	CASSVGQGVHGYTF	TGTGCCAGCAGCGTAGGTCAGGGGGTTCATGGCTACACCTTC
TRBD1	15	TRBJ2-7	-	TRBV14	CASSQVGQGDYEQYF	TGTGCCAGCAGCCAAGTTGGACAGGGGGACTACGAGCAGTACTTC
TRBD2	16	TRBJ2-2	-	TRBV5-4	CASSFGRGGDTGELFF	TGTGCCAGCAGCTTTGGTCGTGGGGGGGACACCGGGGAGCTGTTTTTT
TRBD1	14	TRBJ1-1	-	TRBV5-1	CASSYSGQDTEAFF	TGCGCCAGCAGCTACTCGGGACAGGACACTGAAGCTTTCTTT
TRBD2	15	TRBJ2-5	-	TRBV7-2	CASSPQRGGRETQYF	TGTGCCAGCAGCCCCCAGCGGGGGGGCCGGGAGACCCAGTACTTC
-	11	TRBJ1-2	-	TRBV9	CASSDSYGYTF	TGTGCCAGCAGCGACAGCTATGGCTACACCTTC
TRBD2	18	TRBJ2-3	-	TRBV19	CASSARDSTSGVKDTQYF	TGTGCCAGTAGTGCTAGGGACTCGACTAGCGGGGTAAAAGATACGCAGTATTTT
-	13	TRBJ2-3	-	TRBV7-3	CASSSSSTDTQYF	TGTGCCAGCAGCTCGTCCAGCACAGATACGCAGTATTTT
-	15	TRBJ1-4	-	TRBV9	CASSVYGEINEKLFF	TGTGCCAGCAGCGTATATGGGGAGATTAATGAAAAACTGTTTTTT
TRBD1	13	TRBJ1-2	-	TRBV7-9	CASSLVDRGAPLF	TGTGCCAGCAGCTTGGTGGACAGGGGGGCGCCCCTCTTC
TRBD2	19	TRBJ2-2	few	TRBV28	CASSFIFSSRGGNTGELFF	TGTGCCAGCAGTTTTATTTTTTCCTCGCGGGGGGGGAACACCGGGGAGCTGTTTTTT
-	14	TRBJ1-5	-	TRBV7-8	CASSPTESDQPQHF	TGTGCCAGCAGCCCGACGGAGAGTGATCAGCCCCAGCATTTT
-	12	TRBJ2-2	-	TRBV6-5	CASSWGAGELFF	TGTGCCAGCAGTTGGGGGGCCGGGGAGCTGTTTTTT
TRBD1	14	TRBJ1-1	-	TRBV6-2/TRBV6-3	CASSYVNQDREAFF	TGTGCCAGCAGTTATGTTAACCAGGACAGGGAAGCTTTCTTT
-	15	TRBJ2-7	many	TRBV9	CASSAYPESSYEQYF	TGTGCCAGCAGCGCCTACCCGGAGAGCTCCTACGAGCAGTACTTC